This T cell receptor beta chain stems from a study of blood T cell repertoires in COVID-19 (dated by TCRdb to about 2020). Regarding the complete study: The collaborator samples originated in the United States, Italy and Spain and spanned the acute and convalescent phases of COVID-19. The samples were drawn from two sources: the first 160 participants of the ongoing ImmuneRACE study, and 1,200 or so subjects contributed by 6 global collaborators. Where HLA class I and class II types were available, the types were taken from metadata supplied by the sample provider, not from assay-based typing. Subjects who had been exposed to COVID-19, were actively infected with it, or had recovered from it provided the deeply sampled blood TCRbeta repertoires that made up the dataset. The repertoires were made available in a free public database intended to serve as a resource for research on the immune response to SARS-CoV-2. Sample metadata almost always included a de-identified subject ID, COVID-19 status, age in years and sex. The prospective study material was composed of cDNA or gDNA derived from T cells, B-cell-depleted T cells, or PBMCs. Study-wide findings and limitations: The quantity of clinical and demographic metadata differed by source and by participant and was supplied without curation.

Points on this clone: No antigen is known for it. No per-base quality is available; no much larger clone lies one base away.

Whole blood was collected in K2EDTA tubes by collaborating institutions according to the institutions' own protocols. For TCRbeta analysis, collaborators shipped samples as frozen whole blood, isolated PBMCs, or DNA extracted from either of those sample types. TCRbeta CDR3 regions were amplified from genomic DNA by means of the immunoSEQ Assay, a bias-controlled multiplex PCR. Turning to the authors' computational methods: The number of nucleated cells in each sample was estimated from the amplification of reference gene primers within the assay. Sequence reads were collapsed and filtered to measure the absolute abundance of every unique TCRbeta CDR3 rearrangement. For each sample, productive Simpson clonality was calculated by taking the square root of Simpson's diversity index across productive rearrangements. Imported from immuneACCESS, the table was reduced by TCRdb to in-frame sequences with V and J called. These copies leave out some clones; in studies compared against another copy, an unresolved V gene accounts for under half, and the cause of the remainder is not known. V, J and clone size are those of that table, while D and trimming were read from the DNA. Across this sample there are approximately 90,000 clones, with around 85% seen only once. 10% to 12% of the sample is in the top ten clones.

The germline V gene (reference sequence) sets CDR1 to SEHNR and CDR2 to FQNEAQ. Counted from cysteine to phenylalanine, this CDR3 has 15 amino acids. Only CDR3 DNA is held: 45 bases, read in frame from base 1. A distance of 16 bases separates the germline ends of V and J, which lose 7 bases and 3 bases respectively. The sample consisted of peripheral blood. The TCR comes from a man aged 70 or older with acute or convalescent COVID-19. The chain was built from TRBV7-9 and TRBJ2-1; matching of 7 bases hints at TRBD2 as the D gene. CDR3 region: CASNDGGGLYNEQFF. The nucleotides read TGTGCCAGCAACGACGGCGGGGGCCTCTACAATGAGCAGTTCTTC.